The rows below give T cell receptor beta chains drawn from one sample of a study of blood T cell repertoires in COVID-19. Repertoires were generated with immunoSEQ multiplex PCR, while TCRdb's copy carries only in-frame clones and drops some. The sample consists of more than 85,000 clones, around four fifths of them appearing once. The sample taken for sequencing was peripheral blood. These TCRs come from an older woman with acute or convalescent COVID-19. Each CDR3 is given with its conserved first and last residue. A D gene is named only where the DNA matches it firmly. Clone size is given for some rows only: seen once, a few or many times, or a class if the clone is expanded.

D gene: TRBD1
J gene: TRBJ1-4
clone size: NA
V gene: TRBV4-3
CDR3 protein: CASSHDRGKEKLFF
CDR3 DNA: TGCGCCAGCAGCCACGACAGGGGCAAAGAAAAACTGTTTTTT

D gene: NA
J gene: TRBJ1-3
clone size: NA
V gene: TRBV4-1
CDR3 protein: CASSQDPPGLSGNTIYF
CDR3 DNA: TGCGCCAGCAGCCAAGATCCCCCAGGGCTCTCTGGAAACACCATATATTTT

D gene: NA
J gene: TRBJ2-3
clone size: NA
V gene: TRBV7-2
CDR3 protein: CASSLGTFADTQYF
CDR3 DNA: TGTGCCAGCAGCTTGGGGACATTCGCGGATACGCAGTATTTT

D gene: NA
J gene: TRBJ1-5
clone size: NA
V gene: TRBV6-2/TRBV6-3
CDR3 protein: CASSYSLAQPQHF
CDR3 DNA: TGTGCCAGCAGTTACTCCCTAGCCCAGCCCCAGCATTTT

D gene: TRBD1
J gene: TRBJ2-2
clone size: NA
V gene: TRBV9
CDR3 protein: CASTGHGTGMVGELFF
CDR3 DNA: TGTGCCAGCACCGGACACGGGACAGGGATGGTCGGGGAGCTGTTTTTT

D gene: NA
J gene: TRBJ1-1
clone size: NA
V gene: TRBV19
CDR3 protein: CASSLQGNTEAFF
CDR3 DNA: TGTGCCAGTAGCCTCCAGGGGAACACTGAAGCTTTCTTT

D gene: NA
J gene: TRBJ1-6
clone size: once
V gene: TRBV6-5
CDR3 protein: CASSRNRVTNSPLHF
CDR3 DNA: TGTGCCAGCAGTAGAAACAGGGTAACTAATTCACCCCTCCACTTT

D gene: TRBD2
J gene: TRBJ2-5
clone size: NA
V gene: TRBV10-3
CDR3 protein: CAIKTASGAQETQYF
CDR3 DNA: TGTGCCATCAAGACGGCTAGCGGGGCACAAGAGACCCAGTACTTC

D gene: NA
J gene: TRBJ1-3
clone size: NA
V gene: TRBV28
CDR3 protein: CASSLGAGTRTGNTIYF
CDR3 DNA: TGTGCCAGCAGCCTAGGAGCCGGGACAAGGACTGGAAACACCATATATTTT

D gene: NA
J gene: TRBJ1-5
clone size: NA
V gene: TRBV30
CDR3 protein: CAWNTGLGQPQHF
CDR3 DNA: TGTGCCTGGAATACAGGGTTGGGCCAGCCCCAGCATTTT

D gene: TRBD1
J gene: TRBJ1-6
clone size: NA
V gene: TRBV27
CDR3 protein: CASSLGQGVSYNSPLHF
CDR3 DNA: TGTGCCAGCAGTTTGGGACAGGGGGTTTCCTATAATTCACCCCTCCACTTT

D gene: NA
J gene: TRBJ1-6
clone size: NA
V gene: TRBV11-2
CDR3 protein: CASSPAPGRNSPLHF
CDR3 DNA: TGTGCCAGCAGCCCGGCCCCCGGGAGGAATTCACCCCTCCACTTT

D gene: TRBD1
J gene: TRBJ1-1
clone size: NA
V gene: TRBV5-8
CDR3 protein: CASSLGTGATEAFF
CDR3 DNA: TGTGCCAGCAGCTTGGGGACAGGGGCAACTGAAGCTTTCTTT

D gene: NA
J gene: TRBJ1-1
clone size: NA
V gene: TRBV6-5
CDR3 protein: CASRLTMNTEAFF
CDR3 DNA: TGTGCCAGCAGGCTAACCATGAACACTGAAGCTTTCTTT

D gene: NA
J gene: TRBJ1-3
clone size: few
V gene: TRBV4-3
CDR3 protein: CASSQGGGPGNTIYF
CDR3 DNA: TGCGCCAGCAGCCAAGGCGGGGGGCCCGGAAACACCATATATTTT

D gene: NA
J gene: TRBJ1-2
clone size: NA
V gene: TRBV2
CDR3 protein: CASRDRANYGYTF
CDR3 DNA: TGTGCCAGCAGGGACAGAGCAAACTATGGCTACACCTTC

D gene: NA
J gene: TRBJ2-5
clone size: once
V gene: TRBV4-3
CDR3 protein: CASSQRAGETQYF
CDR3 DNA: TGCGCCAGCAGCCAAAGAGCTGGTGAGACCCAGTACTTC

D gene: TRBD1
J gene: TRBJ1-2
clone size: NA
V gene: TRBV7-2
CDR3 protein: CASSSGQGVGGYTF
CDR3 DNA: TGTGCCAGCAGCTCCGGACAGGGTGTAGGCGGCTACACCTTC

D gene: TRBD1
J gene: TRBJ2-2
clone size: NA
V gene: TRBV6-5
CDR3 protein: CASRTGGTGELFF
CDR3 DNA: TGTGCCAGCCGGACAGGGGGCACCGGGGAGCTGTTTTTT

D gene: NA
J gene: TRBJ1-1
clone size: NA
V gene: TRBV4-3
CDR3 protein: CASSQAGGPEAFF
CDR3 DNA: TGCGCCAGCAGCCAAGCGGGGGGCCCTGAAGCTTTCTTT

D gene: TRBD1
J gene: TRBJ1-1
clone size: NA
V gene: TRBV4-1
CDR3 protein: CASSQDKGTAEAFF
CDR3 DNA: TGCGCCAGCAGCCAAGATAAAGGGACAGCTGAAGCTTTCTTT

D gene: TRBD1
J gene: TRBJ1-2
clone size: NA
V gene: TRBV5-4
CDR3 protein: CASSFKNRGTYGYTF
CDR3 DNA: TGTGCCAGCAGCTTTAAGAACAGGGGTACCTATGGCTACACCTTC

D gene: TRBD1
J gene: TRBJ1-1
clone size: NA
V gene: TRBV23-1
CDR3 protein: CASSWQGELNTEAFF
CDR3 DNA: TGCGCCAGCAGTTGGCAGGGGGAGTTGAACACTGAAGCTTTCTTT

D gene: TRBD2
J gene: TRBJ2-4
clone size: NA
V gene: TRBV4-1
CDR3 protein: CASSQAKGGGLAKNIQYF
CDR3 DNA: TGCGCCAGCAGCCAAGCGAAGGGCGGGGGGTTAGCCAAAAACATTCAGTACTTC

D gene: NA
J gene: TRBJ1-5
clone size: NA
V gene: TRBV28
CDR3 protein: CASTWGGAVNQPQHF
CDR3 DNA: TGTGCCAGCACCTGGGGGGGGGCGGTCAATCAGCCCCAGCATTTT

D gene: TRBD1
J gene: TRBJ1-1
clone size: NA
V gene: TRBV15
CDR3 protein: CATSRGTGGTNTEAFF
CDR3 DNA: TGTGCCACCAGCAGAGGGACAGGGGGGACGAACACTGAAGCTTTCTTT

D gene: NA
J gene: TRBJ1-2
clone size: few
V gene: TRBV30
CDR3 protein: CAWSVRTEQYGYTF
CDR3 DNA: TGTGCCTGGAGTGTACGGACAGAGCAATATGGCTACACCTTC

D gene: TRBD1
J gene: TRBJ1-1
clone size: NA
V gene: TRBV5-3
CDR3 protein: CARSTRDRGFATEAFF
CDR3 DNA: TGTGCCAGAAGCACCCGGGACAGGGGCTTCGCCACTGAAGCTTTCTTT

D gene: NA
J gene: TRBJ1-6
clone size: NA
V gene: TRBV10-1
CDR3 protein: CASSEIRFNSPLHF
CDR3 DNA: TGCGCCAGCAGTGAGATCAGGTTCAATTCACCCCTCCACTTT

D gene: NA
J gene: TRBJ1-3
clone size: NA
V gene: TRBV7-3
CDR3 protein: CASSSQGSGNTIYF
CDR3 DNA: TGTGCCAGCAGCTCCCAGGGTTCTGGAAACACCATATATTTT

D gene: TRBD1
J gene: TRBJ1-6
clone size: NA
V gene: TRBV7-9
CDR3 protein: CASSGQGYSPLHF
CDR3 DNA: TGTGCCAGCTCCGGACAGGGGTATTCACCCCTCCACTTT

D gene: NA
J gene: TRBJ1-5
clone size: NA
V gene: TRBV7-7
CDR3 protein: CASSPNRDQPQHF
CDR3 DNA: TGTGCCAGCAGCCCTAACAGGGACCAGCCCCAGCATTTT

D gene: NA
J gene: TRBJ2-1
clone size: NA
V gene: TRBV27
CDR3 protein: CASSSPYYNEQFF
CDR3 DNA: TGTGCCAGCAGTTCCCCCTACTACAATGAGCAGTTCTTC

D gene: TRBD1
J gene: TRBJ1-6
clone size: NA
V gene: TRBV3-1/TRBV3-2
CDR3 protein: CASSPDRDNSPLHF
CDR3 DNA: TGTGCCAGCAGCCCGGACAGGGATAATTCACCCCTCCACTTT

D gene: NA
J gene: TRBJ2-2
clone size: NA
V gene: TRBV4-1
CDR3 protein: CASSQGPRGRSGELFF
CDR3 DNA: TGCGCCAGCAGCCAGGGCCCCAGGGGACGCAGCGGGGAGCTGTTTTTT

D gene: TRBD1
J gene: TRBJ2-7
clone size: NA
V gene: TRBV11-1
CDR3 protein: CASSLTSGTGGGEQYF
CDR3 DNA: TGTGCCAGCAGCTTAACCTCCGGGACAGGGGGTGGCGAGCAGTACTTC

D gene: NA
J gene: TRBJ2-3
clone size: few
V gene: TRBV4-1
CDR3 protein: CASSQNPLSTTQYF
CDR3 DNA: TGCGCCAGCAGCCAGAACCCCCTCTCTACTACGCAGTATTTT

D gene: TRBD1
J gene: TRBJ1-2
clone size: once
V gene: TRBV7-9
CDR3 protein: CASSLLQGDYGYTF
CDR3 DNA: TGTGCCAGCAGCTTGTTGCAGGGGGACTATGGCTACACCTTC

D gene: NA
J gene: TRBJ1-4
clone size: NA
V gene: TRBV30
CDR3 protein: CAWSAREKLFF
CDR3 DNA: TGTGCCTGGAGTGCCAGGGAAAAACTGTTTTTT

D gene: NA
J gene: TRBJ2-5
clone size: NA
V gene: TRBV28
CDR3 protein: CASSLREETQYF
CDR3 DNA: TGTGCCAGCAGTTTGAGGGAGGAGACCCAGTACTTC

D gene: TRBD2
J gene: TRBJ2-1
clone size: few
V gene: TRBV7-7
CDR3 protein: CASSPSGRDNEQFF
CDR3 DNA: TGTGCCAGCAGCCCTAGCGGGCGAGACAATGAGCAGTTCTTC

D gene: TRBD2
J gene: TRBJ2-1
clone size: NA
V gene: TRBV14
CDR3 protein: CASSQPKSGGLNEQFF
CDR3 DNA: TGTGCCAGCAGCCAACCGAAGAGCGGGGGTCTCAATGAGCAGTTCTTC

D gene: TRBD1
J gene: TRBJ1-6
clone size: NA
V gene: TRBV5-1
CDR3 protein: CASSLWGRQGSYNSPLHF
CDR3 DNA: TGCGCCAGCAGCTTGTGGGGCCGACAGGGCTCCTATAATTCACCCCTCCACTTT

D gene: TRBD1
J gene: TRBJ2-3
clone size: NA
V gene: TRBV4-3
CDR3 protein: CASSQAGTGGTDTQYF
CDR3 DNA: TGCGCCAGCAGCCAAGCTGGGACAGGGGGCACAGATACGCAGTATTTT

D gene: TRBD1
J gene: TRBJ2-5
clone size: NA
V gene: TRBV29-1
CDR3 protein: CSVAHRGQETQYF
CDR3 DNA: TGCAGCGTGGCACACAGGGGGCAGGAGACCCAGTACTTC

D gene: NA
J gene: TRBJ1-1
clone size: once
V gene: TRBV5-6
CDR3 protein: CASSLIYGGDTEAFF
CDR3 DNA: TGTGCTTCTAGCTTGATTTATGGGGGCGACACTGAAGCTTTCTTT

D gene: TRBD2
J gene: TRBJ2-7
clone size: NA
V gene: TRBV5-1
CDR3 protein: CASNPSGGSYEQYF
CDR3 DNA: TGCGCCAGCAACCCGAGCGGGGGGTCTTACGAGCAGTACTTC

D gene: TRBD1
J gene: TRBJ2-1
clone size: NA
V gene: TRBV27
CDR3 protein: CASSPGPGDRSNNEQFF
CDR3 DNA: TGTGCCAGCAGTCCCGGGCCGGGGGACAGGTCAAACAATGAGCAGTTCTTC

D gene: TRBD2
J gene: TRBJ2-3
clone size: NA
V gene: TRBV2
CDR3 protein: CASREGLAAGTDTQYF
CDR3 DNA: TGTGCCAGCAGGGAGGGCCTAGCGGCCGGGACCGATACGCAGTATTTT

D gene: NA
J gene: TRBJ2-3
clone size: once
V gene: TRBV10-3
CDR3 protein: CAISPRSTDTQYF
CDR3 DNA: TGTGCCATCAGTCCCCGGTCCACAGATACGCAGTATTTT

D gene: NA
J gene: TRBJ2-1
clone size: few
V gene: TRBV9
CDR3 protein: CASSGDNVEQFF
CDR3 DNA: TGTGCCAGCAGCGGAGACAACGTTGAGCAGTTCTTC

D gene: TRBD2
J gene: TRBJ2-7
clone size: NA
V gene: TRBV7-2
CDR3 protein: CASSHTSGTSYEQYF
CDR3 DNA: TGTGCCAGCAGCCATACTAGCGGGACCTCCTACGAGCAGTACTTC